The T cell receptor beta chain under discussion was sequenced for a study of blood T cell repertoires in COVID-19. On the study more broadly: Donors in the United States, Italy and Spain gave samples during acute or convalescent COVID-19. The analysed material was cDNA or gDNA that came from T cells, B-cell-depleted T cells, or PBMCs.

The repertoire was sequenced with immunoSEQ multiplex PCR; TCRdb's copy has only in-frame clones and lacks some. The sample gives some 190,000 clones, about 85% of which show up once; 7.5% to 9.5% is in the top ten. V dropped 2 bases and J dropped 2 bases, with 5 bases sitting between them. CDR1 and CDR2 (germline): MDHEN, SYDVKM. There are 13 residues in the CDR3. Specimen: peripheral blood. This chain uses TRBV28 with TRBJ2-3; the D is unclear. The TCR was taken from an older woman with acute or convalescent COVID-19. CDR3 loop: CASSLSSTDTQYF. The CDR3, as DNA: TGTGCCAGCAGTTTAAGCTCCACAGATACGCAGTATTTT.